The rows below give T cell receptor beta chains drawn from one sample of a study of blood T cell repertoires in COVID-19. TCRdb keeps only in-frame clones here, not all; method: immunoSEQ multiplex PCR. Here the sample spans roughly 41,000 clones, more than 70% being singletons. Input material: peripheral blood. These TCRs come from a man between 60 and 70 years old with active COVID-19. Both conserved end residues are part of each CDR3. The D gene is left open where the match is weak. Some rows have no size entry. The others give once, few or many, or a class for an expanded clone.

J | V | size | D | DNA | CDR3
TRBJ1-4 | TRBV2 | . | TRBD1 | TGTGCCAGCCAACAGGGGACTAGAGAAAAACTGTTTTTT | CASQQGTREKLFF
TRBJ2-2 | TRBV19 | few | . | TGTGCCAGTACCGGGTGGGGGCGCGGCACCGGGGAGCTGTTTTTT | CASTGWGRGTGELFF
TRBJ1-2 | TRBV2 | . | TRBD1 | TGTGCCACCGGGACAGGGATAGTTTACACCTTC | CATGTGIVYTF
TRBJ1-2 | TRBV6-5 | . | . | TGTGCCAGCAGTTACTTCGGGGTAGGCTATGGCTACACCTTC | CASSYFGVGYGYTF
TRBJ2-3 | TRBV30 | . | TRBD1 | TGTGCCTGGAACTCTAAAGGGACAGGGGAGTATACAGATACGCAGTATTTT | CAWNSKGTGEYTDTQYF
TRBJ2-7 | TRBV3-1/TRBV3-2 | . | TRBD2 | TGTGCCAGCAGCCAATTTACCTCTCGGGATAGCGGGAGGGCACACCACAAGAGCGTCTACGAGCAGTACTTC | CASSQFTSRDSGRAHHKSVYEQYF
TRBJ2-1 | TRBV2 | . | TRBD2 | TGTGCCAGCAGTGAAGCGCGGACTAGCGGCCTTTTAGAGCAGTTCTTC | CASSEARTSGLLEQFF
TRBJ1-5 | TRBV6-2/TRBV6-3 | . | . | TGTGCCAGCAGTTACGGAGGGAGCGGCAATCAGCCCCAGCATTTT | CASSYGGSGNQPQHF
TRBJ2-3 | TRBV7-9 | . | . | TGTGCCAGCAGCCAGGGCATTCTCCCAGATACGCAGTATTTT | CASSQGILPDTQYF
TRBJ2-1 | TRBV4-2 | . | . | TGTGCCAGCAGCCAAGCAATAGCGGTGCAACGCAATGAGCAGTTCTTC | CASSQAIAVQRNEQFF
TRBJ2-1 | TRBV27 | . | TRBD2 | TGTGCCAGCAGTCCCTCGGGTAGCGGGAGGGGTAATGAGCAGTTCTTC | CASSPSGSGRGNEQFF
TRBJ2-3 | TRBV3-1/TRBV3-2 | . | TRBD2 | TGTGCCAGCGGGGGACTAGCGCGAGTAGTAGATACGCAGTATTTT | CASGGLARVVDTQYF
TRBJ1-2 | TRBV27 | . | TRBD1 | TGTGCCACCAAATTTACAGGGGACTATGGCTACACCTTC | CATKFTGDYGYTF
TRBJ2-7 | TRBV10-1 | . | TRBD1 | TGCGCCAGCAGTGCCTCCGGGACAGGGTACTACGAGCAGTACTTC | CASSASGTGYYEQYF
TRBJ1-4 | TRBV5-4 | . | . | TGTGCCAGCAGCCTGAGGGGAGGGGGTGAAAAACTGTTTTTT | CASSLRGGGEKLFF
TRBJ1-3 | TRBV7-9 | . | . | TGTGCCAGCAGCTTATCAGGGGTGGGAAACACCATATATTTT | CASSLSGVGNTIYF
TRBJ2-6 | TRBV6-4 | . | . | TGTGCCAGCAGTGATGGGCCGGGGGGCTATGCAGGGGCCAACGTCCTGACTTTC | CASSDGPGGYAGANVLTF
TRBJ2-3 | TRBV27 | . | TRBD2 | TGTGCCAGCAGTTGGGGAGCGGGGAGGCGCACAGATACGCAGTATTTT | CASSWGAGRRTDTQYF
TRBJ2-1 | TRBV29-1 | . | TRBD1 | TGCAGCGTTATAGAAGGGACAGGGAGGCGGGAGCAGTTCTTC | CSVIEGTGRREQFF
TRBJ1-4 | TRBV14 | . | . | TGTGCCAGCAGCCAAATTGGGGGAACTTGGCGGGAGGTCACGGAAAAACTGTTTTTT | CASSQIGGTWREVTEKLFF
TRBJ1-2 | TRBV27 | . | TRBD1 | TGTGCCAGCAGTTTCAGGGGGCTATATGGCTACACCTTC | CASSFRGLYGYTF
TRBJ2-2 | TRBV5-4 | . | . | TGTGCCAGCAGCCCATCACAGGGCCCGAACACCGGGGAGCTGTTTTTT | CASSPSQGPNTGELFF
TRBJ2-7 | TRBV27 | . | TRBD2 | TGTGCCAGCAGTTTAGGGGGGACTAGCGGGAGGTTTTCCTACGAGCAGTACTTC | CASSLGGTSGRFSYEQYF
TRBJ2-3 | TRBV7-9 | . | . | TGTGCCATTCAGGGGAGCCCGGTTAGCACAGATACGCAGTATTTT | CAIQGSPVSTDTQYF
TRBJ2-3 | TRBV7-3 | . | TRBD1 | TGTGCCAGCAGCTTCCTCGGACAGGCTCGGGATACGCAGTATTTT | CASSFLGQARDTQYF
TRBJ1-6 | TRBV7-6 | . | . | TGTGCCAACTACCTATCCCCGGGGAGGCAGTTTAATTCACCCCTCCACTTT | CANYLSPGRQFNSPLHF
TRBJ1-1 | TRBV28 | . | . | TGTGCCAGCAGTTCCCAGGGGAAAACTGAAGCTTTCTTT | CASSSQGKTEAFF
TRBJ2-7 | TRBV7-2 | . | . | TGTGCCAGCAGCGCCCCCTCGGGAGTCTACGAGCAGTACTTC | CASSAPSGVYEQYF
TRBJ1-1 | TRBV18 | . | TRBD1 | TGTGCCAGCTCACGGACAGGGCCTGAAGCTTTCTTT | CASSRTGPEAFF
TRBJ2-5 | TRBV6-2/TRBV6-3 | once | TRBD2 | TGTGCCAGCAGTATGACTAGCGGGACGATGGAGACCCAGTACTTC | CASSMTSGTMETQYF
TRBJ1-5 | TRBV28 | . | TRBD1 | TGTGCCAGCAGATATTATCAGGGGGGCAGCAATCAGCCCCAGCATTTT | CASRYYQGGSNQPQHF
TRBJ1-2 | TRBV30 | . | . | TGTGCCTGGAGTGGGGCCTATGGCTACACCTTC | CAWSGAYGYTF
TRBJ1-6 | TRBV10-3 | few | . | TGTGCCAACTCTGACGGACAGTCTCCTAATTCACCCCTCCACTTT | CANSDGQSPNSPLHF